The 32 T cell receptor beta chains below all came from one sample that was sequenced in a study of T and B cells in COVID-19 patients. Multiplex PCR with BIOMED2 TRB-A/B primer pools amplified TRB rearrangements. TCRdb redid the calling of the multiplex PCR reads with MiXCR, one entry per CDR3 protein. The sample contains 15,000 to 20,000 distinct CDR3 sequences, under 30% of which appear only once. Each TRB amplification used roughly 220-550 ng of genomic DNA from blood. What was sequenced was blood. These receptors originate from a human donor who had recovered from COVID-19.

This clonotype was counted at least ten times. The rearrangement links TRBV15 to TRBJ2-5; no clear D. The CDR3 extends over 14 amino acids. The ends were cut back, 1 base at V and 5 bases at J, with 11 bases in the middle. Germline V gene data show CDR1 as LNHNV and CDR2 as YYDKDF (reference sequence). CDR3 sequence (DNA): TGTGCCACCAGCAGAGGAGGTAATCTGGAGACCCAGTACTTC. Translating it yields CATSRGGNLETQYF.

About this clonotype: A single base separates this from a much larger clone, so it may be a read error. The chain combines TRBV15 with TRBJ2-7, with D perhaps TRBD1 or TRBD2 (6 bases each). This CDR3 region has 14 residues. Germline CDR1 reads LNHNV; CDR2 reads YYDKDF (reference sequence). DNA of the CDR3: TGTGCCACCAGAAGAGATGGGGGGCCCTACGAGCAGTACTTC. It yields the protein CATRRDGGPYEQYF.

This clonotype is classed as medium-sized. The V gene is TRBV19, the J gene TRBJ1-3; no clear D gene. Germline V gene lookup returns CDR1 LNHDA and CDR2 SQIVND (reference sequence). Trimming stripped 4 bases from V and 0 bases from J, with 13 bases between. CDR3 length: 16 amino acids. CDR3 region: CASSTSSGSSGNTIYF. CDR3 sequence (DNA): TGTGCCAGTAGTACATCAAGCGGGAGCTCTGGAAACACCATATATTTT.

The chain has TRBV7-6 and TRBJ1-2; 7 bases fit TRBD1. Per the germline V gene, CDR1 is SGHVS and CDR2 is FNYEAQ. V was clipped by 0 bases and J by 6 bases; unmatched bases: 7. The CDR3 is 15 residues long. CDR3 region: CASSLATQGRDGYTF. The CDR3 DNA reads as TGTGCCAGCAGCTTAGCGACACAGGGGCGAGATGGCTACACCTTC.

This rearrangement joins TRBV10-3 to TRBJ2-7; a weak D match, TRBD1 (5 bases). V dropped 2 bases and J dropped 6 bases, with 14 bases sitting between them. CDR1 is ENHRY, CDR2 SYGVKD, per germline. CDR3 length equals 14 residues. For the CDR3, the DNA is TGTGCCATCAGTGAGCCAGGGTCAACCTCCGAGCAGTACTTC. This gives the protein CAISEPGSTSEQYF.

This clonotype came up once. The CDR3: CASSSAQGDRANYGYTF. CDR3 nucleotides: TGTGCCAGCAGCTCGGCCCAGGGCGATCGTGCTAACTATGGCTACACCTTC. This chain connects TRBV5-4 to TRBJ1-2; possibly TRBD1 for D (5 bases). V lost 3 bases and J 0 bases, leaving 18 bases between the germline ends. The germline V gene has CDR1 SGHNT and CDR2 YYREEE (reference sequence). The CDR3 runs to 17 residues.

This clonotype was seen only a few times. The chain has TRBV12-3 or TRBV12-4 and TRBJ2-3; 8 nucleotides align to TRBD1. The CDR3 has 13 residues. Trimming at V came to 5 bases and at J to 4 bases, leaving 2 bases not matched to a gene. This CDR3 reads CASSDRGADTQYF. Here the CDR3 DNA reads TGTGCCAGCAGTGACAGGGGCGCAGATACGCAGTATTTT.

This chain links TRBV6-6 with TRBJ1-2, with unresolved D. CDR3 size: 12 residues. Trimming stripped 1 base from V and 1 base from J, with 1 base between. Germline-derived CDR1 and CDR2 are MNHNY and SVGAGI (reference sequence). For the CDR3, the DNA is TGTGCCAGCAGTTACTATAACTATGGCTACACCTTC. Its protein product is CASSYYNYGYTF.

This clonotype is medium-sized by share. The V and J genes are TRBV6-2 or TRBV6-3 and TRBJ2-3; no firm D call. The germline V and J ends were trimmed by 6 bases and 3 bases, with 4 bases remaining between them. Looked up from germline, CDR1 is MNHEY and CDR2 is SVGEGT. This CDR3 contains 11 residues. CDR3 loop: CASSRTDTQYF. CDR3 bases: TGTGCCAGCAGCAGGACAGATACGCAGTATTTT.

This clonotype was detected a few times. The V and J genes are TRBV27 and TRBJ1-2, with TRBD1 matching over 7 bases. Germline V gives CDR1 MNHEY, CDR2 SMNVEV (reference sequence). The CDR3 is 13 residues long. Trimming removed 0 bases from V and 8 bases from J; junction bases left unmatched: 3. DNA for the CDR3: TGTGCCAGCAGTTTATCTGGGACAGAGGGCTACACCTTC. As protein: CASSLSGTEGYTF.

This clonotype was picked up many times. V and J are TRBV19 and TRBJ2-7; unclear D gene. CDR1 and CDR2 from the germline V gene are LNHDA and SQIVND (reference sequence). The CDR3 is made up of 15 amino acids. Trimming took off 1 base at V and 2 bases at J, with 12 bases between the two ends. This CDR3 reads CASSIADGRAYEQYF. CDR3 nucleotides: TGTGCCAGTAGTATAGCAGACGGACGAGCCTACGAGCAGTACTTC.

V is TRBV12-3 or TRBV12-4 and J is TRBJ1-3; D gene ambiguous. CDR3 length: 19 amino acids. The ends were cut back, 5 bases at V and 0 bases at J, with 23 bases in the middle. The CDR3 DNA is TGTGCCAGCAGTCCCCTCCGTTACGGTTCCCCAAACTCTGGAAACACCATATATTTT. It translates to CASSPLRYGSPNSGNTIYF.

This clonotype was observed many times. This chain joins TRBV5-6 and TRBJ1-6; D might be TRBD1 (5 bases). The germline V gene has CDR1 SGHDT and CDR2 YYEEEE. Trimming took 6 bases from V and 3 from J, leaving 13 bases between them. This CDR3 is built from 15 residues. This CDR3 reads CASNRDDFYNSPLHF. Here the CDR3 DNA reads TGTGCCAGCAACCGGGACGACTTCTATAATTCACCCCTCCACTTT.

The chain couples TRBV7-2 to TRBJ2-7, with unresolved D. This CDR3 comprises 11 residues. Germline-derived CDR1 and CDR2 are SGHTA and FQGNSA. Trimming stripped 4 bases from V and 4 bases from J, with 5 bases between. CDR3 nucleotide sequence: TGTGCCAGCAGCTCCACTTACGAGCAGTACTTC. This translates into CASSSTYEQYF.

This clonotype was observed a few times. For the CDR3, the DNA is TGTGCCAGCAGTGACTCAGGGACAGGGGATTACAATGAGCAGTTCTTC. This encodes CASSDSGTGDYNEQFF. The chain employs TRBV6-4 and TRBJ2-1; 10 nucleotides line up with TRBD1. The CDR3 totals 16 residues. The germline gives CDR1 MRHNA, CDR2 SNTAGT. Trimming at V came to 0 bases and at J to 4 bases, leaving 3 bases not matched to a gene.

This clonotype was counted at least ten times. This chain connects TRBV6-5 to TRBJ2-3, with 7 bases that match TRBD2. The germline V gene encodes CDR1 MNHEY and CDR2 SVGAGI. The CDR3 totals 17 residues. Losses at the gene ends were 6 bases for V and 6 bases for J; bases not matched to a gene: 18. For the CDR3, the DNA is TGTGCCAGCAGCCGTTTCGTTAAGCGGGGACCCGGGGATACGCAGTATTTT. Protein: CASSRFVKRGPGDTQYF.

This clonotype is medium-sized within its sample. V gene TRBV19 combines with J gene TRBJ2-3, with D uncertain. Germline CDR1 is LNHDA and CDR2 is SQIVND (reference sequence). This CDR3 is built from 16 residues. V was cut by 6 bases and J by 2 bases, with 18 bases left in between. CDR3 in DNA: TGTGCCAGTAGGACTCGGTCCCAGTCCCCCACAGATACGCAGTATTTT. Translation gives CASRTRSQSPTDTQYF.

The rearrangement uses TRBV4-1 and TRBJ2-1, with 10 bases that match TRBD2. V gave up 0 bases and J gave up 5 bases; unmatched junction bases: 1. CDR1 and CDR2 from the germline V gene are MGHRA and YSYEKL. This CDR3 comprises 15 residues. CDR3 residues: CASSQEAGGNNEQFF. The CDR3, as DNA: TGCGCCAGCAGCCAAGAAGCGGGGGGGAACAATGAGCAGTTCTTC.

Details on this clonotype: A much larger clone differs by one base, so this may be a read error. This chain connects TRBV6-1 to TRBJ2-7, with 9 nucleotides matching TRBD1. Germline V gene data show CDR1 as MNHNS and CDR2 as SASEGT. V gave up 10 bases and J gave up 0 bases; unmatched junction bases: 4. The CDR3 runs 13 residues. The CDR3 sequence is CANGQGSSYEQYF. The CDR3 DNA is TGTGCCAACGGACAGGGGAGCTCCTACGAGCAGTACTTC.

CDR3 sequence reads: CASRGQLTGELFF. Here the CDR3 DNA reads TGTGCCTCGCGAGGGCAGCTCACCGGGGAGCTGTTTTTT. V and J are TRBV6-2 or TRBV6-3 and TRBJ2-2, with D perhaps matching TRBD2 (5 bases). CDR3 size: 13 residues. Germline lookup yields CDR1 MNHEY and CDR2 SVGEGT. Trimming removed 11 bases at V and 4 bases at J, with 14 bases between.

V usage is TRBV20-1 and J usage is TRBJ2-3; weak D call: TRBD2 (5 bases). Trimming removed 3 bases at V and 5 bases at J, with 12 bases between. The CDR3 is 13 residues long. Germline V gene lookup returns CDR1 DFQATT and CDR2 SNEGSKA (reference sequence). The CDR3 protein is CSARRESGDTQYF. DNA of the CDR3: TGCAGTGCTAGGAGAGAGAGCGGAGATACGCAGTATTTT.

Within the sample, this clonotype is medium-sized. Germline is not matched at one junction end, which may reflect a read error. This chain uses TRBV19 with TRBJ2-3; D ambiguous. CDR3 size: 13 residues. The V gene's germline CDR1 is LNHDA and CDR2 SQIVND (reference sequence). The CDR3 region is CASSLEHTDTQYF. The DNA for the CDR3 is TGTGCCAGTAGTTTAGAGCACACAGATACGCAGTATTTT.

The chain links TRBV12-5 to TRBJ2-1, with 15 bases fitting TRBD2. There are 18 residues in the CDR3. V was clipped by 2 bases and J by 5 bases; unmatched bases: 7. Germline CDR1 is LGHNT and CDR2 is FRNRAP. This CDR3 reads CASGLPFRTSGGDNEQFF. The CDR3 DNA reads TGTGCTAGTGGTTTGCCCTTCCGGACTAGCGGGGGGGACAATGAGCAGTTCTTC.

This clonotype was seen more than once but under ten times. V gene TRBV7-2 combines with J gene TRBJ2-3; D call uncertain. The CDR3 is made up of 12 amino acids. Germline V gene data show CDR1 as SGHTA and CDR2 as FQGNSA. Trimming shortened V by 3 bases and J by 3 bases, and 4 bases separated the two germline ends. The CDR3 here is CASSLGTDTQYF. CDR3 sequence (DNA): TGTGCCAGCAGCTTGGGAACAGATACGCAGTATTTT.

The rearrangement links TRBV5-1 to TRBJ1-1; D ambiguous. The ends were cut back, 4 bases at V and 1 base at J, with 8 bases in the middle. Germline V gene lookup returns CDR1 SGHRS and CDR2 YFSETQ. The CDR3 loop spans 13 amino acids. CDR3 sequence: CASSPTQNTEAFF. DNA of the CDR3: TGCGCCAGCAGCCCTACACAGAACACTGAAGCTTTCTTT.

This clonotype was observed a handful of times. The J gene is TRBJ1-6, the V gene TRBV5-5; maybe TRBD1 (5 bases). Germline lookup yields CDR1 SGHKS and CDR2 YYEKEE (reference sequence). Trimming removed 4 bases from V and 11 bases from J, with 19 bases in between. This CDR3 contains 15 residues. CDR3 coding DNA: TGTGCCAGCAGCGTACTGGGACGAGTTGGAGCACCCCTCCACTTT. This sequence encodes CASSVLGRVGAPLHF.

This clonotype is judged medium-sized. CDR3 sequence reads: CASSDTPQGVPWGYTF. CDR3 in DNA: TGTGCCAGCAGTGACACCCCCCAGGGGGTCCCCTGGGGCTACACCTTC. This chain joins TRBV6-4 and TRBJ1-2; 7 positions match TRBD1. CDR3 size: 16 residues. CDR1 and CDR2 from the germline V gene are MRHNA and SNTAGT. J gave up 8 bases and V 2 bases, and 14 bases lay outside the gene matches.

This clonotype occurred many times. V usage is TRBV6-5 and J usage is TRBJ1-5, with no clear D. Per germline, CDR1 MNHEY and CDR2 SVGAGI. The CDR3 extends over 15 amino acids. Deletions cut 0 bases from V and 2 bases from J, with 8 bases between. CDR3: CASSYSTVGNQPQHF. As DNA, the CDR3 is TGTGCCAGCAGTTACTCGACTGTGGGCAATCAGCCCCAGCATTTT.

In this sample, this clonotype turned up a few times. The chain combines TRBV6-6 with TRBJ1-2, with 7 bases fitting TRBD1. This CDR3 has 16 residues. V was clipped by 5 bases and J by 8 bases; unmatched bases: 17. Germline V gene sequence: CDR1 MNHNY, CDR2 SVGAGI (reference sequence). CDR3 DNA sequence: TGTGCCAGCAGTCAAGTGGGACAGTCTTTTCTTTGGGGCTACACCTTC. Translating gives CASSQVGQSFLWGYTF.

Relative to its sample, this clonotype is medium-sized. The gene calls are TRBV27 and TRBJ2-1, with TRBD2 matching over 8 bases. This CDR3 has 12 residues. After removal of 5 bases from V and 7 bases from J, the junction contained 1 base not matched to a gene. Germline-derived CDR1 and CDR2 are MNHEY and SMNVEV (reference sequence). The CDR3 DNA reads as TGTGCCAGCAGTCCGGGGGGGAATGAGCAGTTCTTC. Its protein is CASSPGGNEQFF.

This clonotype appeared many times. V usage is TRBV27 and J usage is TRBJ2-1, with 8 bases identical to TRBD2. Germline trimming cut 2 bases from V and 7 bases from J; bases unmatched to any gene: 7. This CDR3 has 15 amino acids. The germline V gene has CDR1 MNHEY and CDR2 SMNVEV (reference sequence). Here the CDR3 reads CASSLLGGAANEQFF. CDR3 nucleotides: TGTGCCAGCAGTTTACTCGGGGGGGCCGCAAATGAGCAGTTCTTC.

The chain joins TRBV20-1 to TRBJ2-3; maybe TRBD2 (6 bases). V was shortened by 6 bases and J by 0 bases, with 13 bases between the two germline ends. The CDR3 is 14 amino acids. Germline CDR1 DFQATT, CDR2 SNEGSKA (reference sequence). The CDR3 DNA sequence: TGCAGTGCCCTAAGCGGGTCTAGCACAGATACGCAGTATTTT. Its translation: CSALSGSSTDTQYF.